Shown below are 10 T cell receptor beta chains from a single sample sequenced in a study of technical replicates of blood from a handful of donors (dated by TCRdb to about 2017). Library preparation used the immunoSEQ multiplex PCR assay. TCRdb retrieved this table from immuneACCESS and kept in-frame rearrangements only. Not all clones are present; in checked studies, unresolved V genes account for under half, and no reason is known for the remainder. The sample records some 48,000 clones, about 96% of which are singletons. The ten biggest clones cover approximately 0.4% of the sample. Sequencing was done on a sample of T cells isolated from PBMCs. The receptors come from a human donor in good health.

This rearrangement joins TRBV2 to TRBJ2-1; TRBD2 might be the D (6 bases). Trimming cost V 6 bases and J 9 bases, with 9 bases left between them. The CDR3 has 11 residues. Germline CDR1 is SNHLY and CDR2 is FYNNEI. The CDR3 region has the DNA TGTGCCAGCAGGGTGGGACTTGAGCAGTTCTTC. It specifies CASRVGLEQFF. The variable domain in full, completed from reference TRBV2 and TRBJ2-1, reads EPEVTQTPSHQVTQMGQEVILRCVPISNHLYFYWYRQILGQKVEFLVSFYNNEISEKSEIFDDQFSVERPDGSNFTLKIRSTKLEDSAMYFCASRVGLEQFFGPGTRLTVL.

The chain has TRBV4-3 and TRBJ2-5; possibly TRBD2 for D (5 bases). Germline V gene sequence: CDR1 LGHNA, CDR2 YSLEER. Trimming removed 0 bases at V and 4 bases at J, with 9 bases between. CDR3 length: 14 residues. Here the CDR3 reads CASSQERAVETQYF. The CDR3 DNA follows: TGCGCCAGCAGCCAAGAGAGGGCGGTAGAGACCCAGTACTTC.

This chain links TRBV5-1 with TRBJ1-4; 9 bases map to TRBD1. This CDR3 comprises 15 residues. V trimming: 0 bases; J trimming: 6 bases; junction bases outside the gene matches: 3. Germline loops: CDR1 SGHRS, CDR2 YFSETQ. The CDR3 coding sequence is TGCGCCAGCAGCTTGGACAGGGGGCGGGATGAAAAACTGTTTTTT. It yields the protein CASSLDRGRDEKLFF.

The rearrangement joins TRBV5-1 to TRBJ2-5; tentatively, D is TRBD2 (5 bases). V lost 4 bases to trimming and J lost 1 base, with 11 bases between them. Germline-derived CDR1 and CDR2 are SGHRS and YFSETQ. There are 14 residues in the CDR3. The CDR3 sequence is CASSTNGVQETQYF. The CDR3 DNA reads as TGCGCCAGCAGCACCAACGGGGTCCAAGAGACCCAGTACTTC. The full variable domain, its missing parts supplied by reference TRBV5-1 and TRBJ2-5, is KAGVTQTPRYLIKTRGQQVTLSCSPISGHRSVSWYQQTPGQGLQFLFEYFSETQRNKGNFPGRFSGRQFSNSRSEMNVSTLELGDSALYLCASSTNGVQETQYFGPGTRLLVL.

This chain links TRBV11-3 with TRBJ1-4; no reliable D call. CDR1 is SGHNT, CDR2 YENEEA, per germline. This CDR3 comprises 13 residues. V lost 3 bases, J lost 8 bases, and 10 bases lay in between. The CDR3 region is CASSFHHQEKLFF. CDR3 bases: TGTGCCAGCAGCTTTCACCATCAGGAAAAACTGTTTTTT.

The J gene is TRBJ2-7, the V gene TRBV13; D might be TRBD1 (6 bases). CDR1 is PRHDT and CDR2 is FYEKMQ in the germline V gene (reference sequence). V was trimmed by 4 bases and J by 3 bases, leaving 13 bases between them. The CDR3 covers 14 residues. CDR3 sequence reads: CASSYRDTYYEQYF. The CDR3 DNA is TGTGCCAGCAGCTACCGGGACACCTACTACGAGCAGTACTTC.

The chain recombines TRBV7-3 with TRBJ2-6, with 9 bases that match TRBD2. CDR3 length: 18 amino acids. V lost 5 bases and J lost 4; bases outside the gene matches: 12. Germline CDR1 reads SGHTA; CDR2 reads FQGTGA. CDR3 in amino acids: CASSLAGRLLRGANVLTF. The CDR3 DNA sequence: TGTGCCAGCAGCCTAGCGGGACGACTCCTCAGGGGGGCCAACGTCCTGACTTTC.

The genes are TRBV7-9 and TRBJ1-2; D remains unclear. CDR3 length: 13 residues. Germline V gene sequence: CDR1 SEHNR, CDR2 FQNEAQ (reference sequence). Trimming stripped 5 bases from V and 4 bases from J, with 11 bases between. The CDR3 reads CASSLSEFYGYTF. Written as DNA, the CDR3 is TGTGCCAGCAGCCTTAGCGAATTCTATGGCTACACCTTC.

The chain combines TRBV5-1 with TRBJ2-7; no clear D gene. The CDR3 has 14 amino acids. The germline CDR1 and CDR2 sequences are SGHRS and YFSETQ. Between the trimmed V and J ends, which lost 3 bases and 6 bases, there was a span of 16 bases. Here the CDR3 reads CASSWKDSESEQYF. CDR3 DNA sequence: TGCGCCAGCAGCTGGAAAGACTCGGAGAGCGAGCAGTACTTC.

The genes are TRBV6-5 and TRBJ2-2; TRBD2 might be the D (6 bases). V lost 2 bases and J 2 bases, leaving 12 bases between the germline ends. From germline, CDR1 is MNHEY and CDR2 SVGAGI. The CDR3 has 16 residues. In DNA form, the CDR3 reads TGTGCCAGCAGTTACCTCGGGAGCGGAAACACCGGGGAGCTGTTTTTT. Its translation: CASSYLGSGNTGELFF.